This TCR beta chain was sequenced for a study of blood T cells in healthy people across ages (dated by TCRdb to between 2014 and 2017). Notes on the research overall: In model experiments, template switching captured about one uniquely barcoded TCR beta cDNA molecule for every two T cells. To track age-related changes in TCR beta repertoire diversity, the study relied on deep sequencing normalized with unique cDNA molecular identifiers. The donors were split into four age groups: young (average roughly 15 years), middle-aged (around 37), aged (about 56) and long-lived (approximately 80). To avoid experimental bias, donors of different ages were randomly spread across the sequencing lanes. The study analyzed two additional independent replicas of 1 million unique cDNA reads from the same blood draw for two donors, one aged 18 to 29 and one aged 80 or older.

Per the germline V gene, SGHRS is the CDR1 and YFSETQ is the CDR2. The CDR3 goes from the cysteine to the phenylalanine over 15 residues. CDR3 DNA only is kept here, 45 bases in frame from base 1. Of note for this clonotype: The antigen this receptor binds is unknown. Germline and junction disagree at one end, which may indicate a read error.

The paper as a whole reports these results and caveats: Observed TCR beta diversity per million T cells fell roughly linearly with age, and a significant reduction was already apparent by age around 39. The CMV infection status of donors was not known, potentially confounding age-related changes in expanded clonotypes. Estimates of total diversity based on one million sequenced T cells were regarded as lower bounds and as underestimates. Observed TCR beta diversity correlated strongly with the percentage of naive T cells measured by flow cytometry. Because profiling used bulk unsorted PBMCs, naive and antigen-experienced compartments could not be compared conclusively. Compared with the aged group, the long-lived group had more naive CD4+ T cells, fewer expanded clones and increased TCR diversity, suggesting age selection.

The library was built by means of 5' RACE. Reads for this sample came from an Illumina HiSeq 2500. The second PCR ran for roughly 7 to 12 cycles and used a J-beta primer mix along with a sample-barcoded 5' primer. Each TCR beta cDNA molecule received a unique molecular identifier from a template-switch 5' adaptor carrying 12 random nucleotides. At least 2.5 million CDR3-containing paired-end reads were obtained from each sample. First-strand cDNA synthesis was performed from all RNA using the Mint cDNA synthesis kit, with priming by a TRBC-specific oligonucleotide. Following uracil-DNA glycosylase treatment, a first 18-cycle PCR with universal primers M1SS and BC2_uni_R was performed on all cDNA. As for the original processing: Normalization of each sample was performed by random selection of 1 million high-quality reads, each carrying a distinct molecular identifier. Reads sharing molecular identifiers were discarded rather than binned into consensus sequences. MiTCR, set to a Q25 quality threshold and the strictest error-elimination algorithm, was used for CDR3 identification, clonotype clustering and error correction. Lower-bound total TCR beta diversity was estimated with a nonparametric unseen species model using Euler transformation. Through fastp at Q25 and MiXCR, TCRdb rebuilt clones from the public reads, retaining in-frame beta chains. Each entry merges the rows of one CDR3 protein and shows their most common DNA and genes. What appears here as the V and J calls and clone size reflects TCRdb's work, not the paper's. The sample table shows 550,000 to 700,000 distinct CDR3 sequences, and 27% are seen once. The ten largest clones capture around a sixth of the sample.

Donors were 35 to 40 systemically healthy Caucasian individuals from Russia aged roughly 6 to 90 years. Each donor gave roughly 9 milliliters of peripheral blood, drawn into EDTA-treated Vacutainer tubes. Ficoll-Paque density-gradient centrifugation was used to isolate PBMCs, with at least 6 million per sample. Trizol reagent was used to extract total RNA from PBMCs, with at least 6 micrograms per sample. For every donor, an aliquot of PBMCs went through flow cytometry to measure the percentages of naive CD45RAhigh/CD27high T cells. The sequence was collected from a woman aged 70 to 79 in good health. Sequencing input: blood. The chain joins TRBV5-1 to TRBJ1-1; a confident D gene designation cannot be given. The CDR3 here reads CASSFMGFSDTEAFF. DNA sequence: TGCGCCAGCAGCTTCATGGGATTTAGCGACACTGAGGCTTTCTTT.